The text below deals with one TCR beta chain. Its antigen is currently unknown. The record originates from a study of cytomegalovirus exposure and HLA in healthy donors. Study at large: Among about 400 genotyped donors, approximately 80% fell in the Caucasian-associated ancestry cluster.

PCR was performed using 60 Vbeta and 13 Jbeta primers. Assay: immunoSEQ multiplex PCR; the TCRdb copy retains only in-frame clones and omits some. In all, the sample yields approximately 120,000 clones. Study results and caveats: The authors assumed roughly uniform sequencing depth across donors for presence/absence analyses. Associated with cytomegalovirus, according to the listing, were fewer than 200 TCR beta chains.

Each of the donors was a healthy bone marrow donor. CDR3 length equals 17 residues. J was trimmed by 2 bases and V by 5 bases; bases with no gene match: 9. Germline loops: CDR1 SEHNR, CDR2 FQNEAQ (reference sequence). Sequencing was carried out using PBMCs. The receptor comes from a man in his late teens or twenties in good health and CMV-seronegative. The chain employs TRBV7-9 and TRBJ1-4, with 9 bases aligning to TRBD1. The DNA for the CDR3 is TGTGCCAGCAGCCGAATCCGGGACAGGGAGACTAATGAAAAACTGTTTTTT. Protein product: CASSRIRDRETNEKLFF.